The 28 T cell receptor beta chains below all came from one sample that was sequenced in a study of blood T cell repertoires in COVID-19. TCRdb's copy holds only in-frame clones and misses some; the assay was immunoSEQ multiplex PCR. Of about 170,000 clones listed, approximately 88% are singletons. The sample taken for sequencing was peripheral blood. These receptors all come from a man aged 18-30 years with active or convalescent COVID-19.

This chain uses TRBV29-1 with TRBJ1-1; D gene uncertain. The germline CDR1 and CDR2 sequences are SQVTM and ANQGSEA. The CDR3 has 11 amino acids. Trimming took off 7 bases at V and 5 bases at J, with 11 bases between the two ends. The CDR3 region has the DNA TGCAGCGCCAGGCTAGCTACTGAAGCTTTCTTT. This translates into CSARLATEAFF.

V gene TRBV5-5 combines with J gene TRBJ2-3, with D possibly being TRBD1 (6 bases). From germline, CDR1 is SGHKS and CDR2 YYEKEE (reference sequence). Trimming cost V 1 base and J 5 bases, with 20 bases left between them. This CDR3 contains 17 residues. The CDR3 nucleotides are TGTGCCAGCAGCTTGACTAGAGGGGGTCACACACAAGATACGCAGTATTTT. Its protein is CASSLTRGGHTQDTQYF.

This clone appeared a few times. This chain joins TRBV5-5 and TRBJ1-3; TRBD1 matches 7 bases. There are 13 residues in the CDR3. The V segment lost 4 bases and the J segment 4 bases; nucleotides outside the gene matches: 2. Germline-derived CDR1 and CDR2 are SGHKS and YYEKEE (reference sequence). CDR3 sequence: CASSAQGGNTIYF. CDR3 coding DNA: TGTGCCAGCAGCGCACAGGGGGGAAACACCATATATTTT.

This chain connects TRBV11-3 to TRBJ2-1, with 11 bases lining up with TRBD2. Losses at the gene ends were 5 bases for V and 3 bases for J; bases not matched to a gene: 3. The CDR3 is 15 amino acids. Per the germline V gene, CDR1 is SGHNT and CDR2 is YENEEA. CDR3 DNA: TGTGCCAGCAGCAAAGGACTAGCGGGCTACAATGAGCAGTTCTTC. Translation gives CASSKGLAGYNEQFF.

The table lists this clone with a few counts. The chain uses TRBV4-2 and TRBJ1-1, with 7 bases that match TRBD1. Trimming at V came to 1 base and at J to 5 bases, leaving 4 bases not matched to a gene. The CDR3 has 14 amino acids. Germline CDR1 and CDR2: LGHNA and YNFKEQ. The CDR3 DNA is TGTGCCAGCAGCCAAGGGGACAGTCGAACTGAAGCTTTCTTT. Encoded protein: CASSQGDSRTEAFF.

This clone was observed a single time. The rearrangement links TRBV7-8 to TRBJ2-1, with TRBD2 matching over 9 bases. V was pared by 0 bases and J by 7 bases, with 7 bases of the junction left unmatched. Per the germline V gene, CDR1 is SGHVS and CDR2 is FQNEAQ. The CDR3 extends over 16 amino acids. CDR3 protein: CASSLAGGSGGNEQFF. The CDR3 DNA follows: TGTGCCAGCAGCTTAGCGGGGGGTAGCGGGGGAAATGAGCAGTTCTTC.

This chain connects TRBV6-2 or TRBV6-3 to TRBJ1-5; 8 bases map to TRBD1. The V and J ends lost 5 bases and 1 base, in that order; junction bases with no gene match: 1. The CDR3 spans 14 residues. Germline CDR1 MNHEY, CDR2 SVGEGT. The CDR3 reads CASSRTGSNQPQHF. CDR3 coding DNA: TGTGCCAGCAGTCGGACAGGGAGCAATCAGCCCCAGCATTTT.

Here the CDR3 reads CASSPLTDEYGYTF. CDR3 nucleotides: TGTGCCAGCAGCCCGTTGACAGACGAATATGGCTACACCTTC. The chain links TRBV7-9 to TRBJ1-2; possible D gene TRBD1, 5 bases. Germline CDR1 SEHNR, CDR2 FQNEAQ (reference sequence). V was shortened by 5 bases and J by 5 bases, with 15 bases between the two germline ends. The CDR3 is made up of 14 amino acids.

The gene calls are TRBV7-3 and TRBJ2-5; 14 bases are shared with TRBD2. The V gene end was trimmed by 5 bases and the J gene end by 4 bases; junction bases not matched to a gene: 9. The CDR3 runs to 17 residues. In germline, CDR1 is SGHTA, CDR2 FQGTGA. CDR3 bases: TGTGCCAGCAGCCCGGGGACTAGCGGGAGTGTGGGAGAGACCCAGTACTTC. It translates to CASSPGTSGSVGETQYF.

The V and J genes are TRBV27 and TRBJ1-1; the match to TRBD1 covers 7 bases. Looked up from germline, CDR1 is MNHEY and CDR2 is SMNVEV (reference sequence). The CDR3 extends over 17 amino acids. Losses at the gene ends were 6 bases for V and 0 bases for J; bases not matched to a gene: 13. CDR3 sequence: CASRPPDRAVMNTEAFF. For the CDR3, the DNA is TGTGCCAGCAGGCCCCCCGACAGGGCGGTAATGAACACTGAAGCTTTCTTT.

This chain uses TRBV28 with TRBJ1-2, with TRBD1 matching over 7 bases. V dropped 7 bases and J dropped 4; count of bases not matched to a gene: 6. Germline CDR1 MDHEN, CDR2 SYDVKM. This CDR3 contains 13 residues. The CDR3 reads CASTATGTYGYTF. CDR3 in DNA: TGTGCCAGCACCGCGACAGGGACCTATGGCTACACCTTC.

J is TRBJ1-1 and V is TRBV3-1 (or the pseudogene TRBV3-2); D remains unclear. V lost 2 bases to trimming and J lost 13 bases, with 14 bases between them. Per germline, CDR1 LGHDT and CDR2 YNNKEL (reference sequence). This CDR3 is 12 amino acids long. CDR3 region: CASSQSEGRGFF. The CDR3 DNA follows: TGTGCCAGCAGCCAATCAGAAGGTCGCGGTTTCTTT.

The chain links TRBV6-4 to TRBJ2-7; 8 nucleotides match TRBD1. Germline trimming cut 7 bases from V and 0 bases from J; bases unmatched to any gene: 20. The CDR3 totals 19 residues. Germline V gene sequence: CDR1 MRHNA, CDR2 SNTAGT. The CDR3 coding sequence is TGTGCCAGCAATATATGGACCTCCTCGCGACAGGGGAGCTCCTACGAGCAGTACTTC. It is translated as CASNIWTSSRQGSSYEQYF.

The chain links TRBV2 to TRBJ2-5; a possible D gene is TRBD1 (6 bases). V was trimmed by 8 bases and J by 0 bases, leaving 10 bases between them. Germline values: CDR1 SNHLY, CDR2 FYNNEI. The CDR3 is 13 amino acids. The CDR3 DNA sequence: TGTGCCAGCTGTAGGGACAACCAAGAGACCCAGTACTTC. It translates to CASCRDNQETQYF.

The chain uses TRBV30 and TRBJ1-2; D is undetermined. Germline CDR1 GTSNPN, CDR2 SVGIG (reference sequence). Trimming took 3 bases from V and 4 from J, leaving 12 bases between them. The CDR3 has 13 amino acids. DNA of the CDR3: TGTGCCTGGAGGCAGGCCTCCTCCTATGGCTACACCTTC. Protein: CAWRQASSYGYTF.

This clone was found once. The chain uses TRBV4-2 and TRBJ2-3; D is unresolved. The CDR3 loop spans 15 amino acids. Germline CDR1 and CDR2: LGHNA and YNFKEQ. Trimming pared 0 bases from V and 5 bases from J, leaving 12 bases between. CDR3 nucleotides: TGTGCCAGCAGCCAAGAGGAGCGAGGTCAAGATACGCAGTATTTT. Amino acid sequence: CASSQEERGQDTQYF.

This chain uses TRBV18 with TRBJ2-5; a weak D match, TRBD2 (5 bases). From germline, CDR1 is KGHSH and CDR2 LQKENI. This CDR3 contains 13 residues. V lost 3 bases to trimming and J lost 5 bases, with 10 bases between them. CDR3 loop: CASSPGSRETQYF. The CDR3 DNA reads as TGTGCCAGCTCACCGGGGAGTAGGGAGACCCAGTACTTC.

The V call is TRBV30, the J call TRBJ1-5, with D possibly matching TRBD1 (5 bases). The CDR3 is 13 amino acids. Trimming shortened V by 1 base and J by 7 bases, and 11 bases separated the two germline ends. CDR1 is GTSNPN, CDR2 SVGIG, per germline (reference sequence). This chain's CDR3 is CAWSGGRGQPQHF. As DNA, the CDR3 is TGTGCCTGGAGTGGAGGAAGGGGCCAGCCCCAGCATTTT.

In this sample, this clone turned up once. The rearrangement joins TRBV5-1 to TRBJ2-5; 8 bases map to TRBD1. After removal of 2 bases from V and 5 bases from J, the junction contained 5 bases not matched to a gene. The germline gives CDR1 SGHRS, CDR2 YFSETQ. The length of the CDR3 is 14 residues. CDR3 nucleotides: TGCGCCAGCAGCTTCGGGGACAGGATTGAGACCCAGTACTTC. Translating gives CASSFGDRIETQYF.

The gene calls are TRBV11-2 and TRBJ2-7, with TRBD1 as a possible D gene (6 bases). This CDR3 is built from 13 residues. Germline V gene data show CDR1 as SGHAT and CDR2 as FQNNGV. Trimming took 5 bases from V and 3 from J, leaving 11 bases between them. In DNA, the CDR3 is TGTGCCAGCAGCCCCGGGACAAACTACGAGCAGTACTTC. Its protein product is CASSPGTNYEQYF.

CDR3 in DNA: TGTGCCAGCAGCATCAACTTTGGGGACTTCGACAATGAGCAGTTCTTC. It yields the protein CASSINFGDFDNEQFF. The V and J genes are TRBV7-9 and TRBJ2-1, with D tentatively TRBD2 (6 bases). The germline V and J ends were trimmed by 5 bases and 5 bases, with 19 bases remaining between them. CDR1 is SEHNR and CDR2 is FQNEAQ in the germline V gene (reference sequence). The CDR3 is made up of 16 amino acids.

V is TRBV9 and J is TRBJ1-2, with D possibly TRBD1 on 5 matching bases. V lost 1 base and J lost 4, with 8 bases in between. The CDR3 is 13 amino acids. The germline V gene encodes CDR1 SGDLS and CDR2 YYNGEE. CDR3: CASSVQDIYGYTF. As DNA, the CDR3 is TGTGCCAGCAGCGTACAGGACATCTATGGCTACACCTTC.

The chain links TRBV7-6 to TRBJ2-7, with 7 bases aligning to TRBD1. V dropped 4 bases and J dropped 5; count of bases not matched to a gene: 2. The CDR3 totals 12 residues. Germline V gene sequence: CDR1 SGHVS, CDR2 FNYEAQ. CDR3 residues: CASSSTGDEQYF. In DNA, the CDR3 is TGTGCCAGCAGCTCTACAGGGGACGAGCAGTACTTC.

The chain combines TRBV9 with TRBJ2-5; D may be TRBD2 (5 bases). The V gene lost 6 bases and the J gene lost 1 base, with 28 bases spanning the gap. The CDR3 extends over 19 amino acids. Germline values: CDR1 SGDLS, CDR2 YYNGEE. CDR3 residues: CASTRGRGATSNPQETQYF. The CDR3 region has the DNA TGTGCCAGCACTCGAGGGAGAGGAGCTACCTCTAACCCCCAAGAGACCCAGTACTTC.

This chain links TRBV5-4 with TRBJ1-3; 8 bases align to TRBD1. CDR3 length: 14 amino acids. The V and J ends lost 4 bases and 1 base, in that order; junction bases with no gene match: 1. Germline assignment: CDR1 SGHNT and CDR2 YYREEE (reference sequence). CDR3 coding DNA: TGTGCCAGCAGCCGGACAGGGTCTGGAAACACCATATATTTT. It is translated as CASSRTGSGNTIYF.

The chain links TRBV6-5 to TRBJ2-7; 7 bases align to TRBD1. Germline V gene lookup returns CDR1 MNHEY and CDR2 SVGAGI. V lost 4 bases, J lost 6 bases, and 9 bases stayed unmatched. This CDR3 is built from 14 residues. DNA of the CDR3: TGTGCCAGCAGTTGGGGAGACAGGGACGGCGAGCAGTACTTC. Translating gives CASSWGDRDGEQYF.

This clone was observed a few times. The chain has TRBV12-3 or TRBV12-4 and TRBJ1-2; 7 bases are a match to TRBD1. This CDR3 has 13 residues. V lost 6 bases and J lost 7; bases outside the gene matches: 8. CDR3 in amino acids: CASRYEGASGYTF. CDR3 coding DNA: TGTGCCAGCAGATATGAGGGGGCTAGTGGCTACACCTTC.

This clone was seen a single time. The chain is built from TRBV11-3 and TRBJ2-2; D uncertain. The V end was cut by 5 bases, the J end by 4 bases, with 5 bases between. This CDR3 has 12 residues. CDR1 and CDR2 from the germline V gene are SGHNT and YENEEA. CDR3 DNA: TGTGCCAGCAGCCCATTCACCGGGGAGCTGTTTTTT. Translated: CASSPFTGELFF.